This T cell receptor beta chain was profiled in a study of blood T cell repertoires in COVID-19. In the original analysis: Amplification from reference gene primers served as the basis for estimated nucleated cell counts. Using immunoSEQ multiplex PCR, the repertoire was profiled, and TCRdb retains in-frame clones only, with some absent. That table gives V, J and clone size, and the DNA gave D and trimming. The table lists 120,000 to 150,000 clones, 76% of them singletons. The germline CDR1 and CDR2 sequences are KGHSH and LQKENI. The CDR3 has 14 amino acids. V gave up 0 bases and J gave up 2 bases, with 7 bases separating them.

The material sequenced was peripheral blood. The chain couples TRBV18 to TRBJ1-2; D unresolved. The receptor's source is a man aged 55 to 70 with acute or convalescent COVID-19. CDR3 in amino acids: CASSPPSGNYGYTF. As DNA, the CDR3 is TGTGCCAGCTCACCACCCTCCGGGAACTATGGCTACACCTTC. The entire variable domain, with the rest obtained from reference TRBV18 and TRBJ1-2, is as follows: NAGVMQNPRHLVRRRGQEARLRCSPMKGHSHVYWYRQLPEEGLKFMVYLQKENIIDESGMPKERFSAEFPKEGPSILRIQQVVRGDSAAYFCASSPPSGNYGYTFGSGTRLTVV.